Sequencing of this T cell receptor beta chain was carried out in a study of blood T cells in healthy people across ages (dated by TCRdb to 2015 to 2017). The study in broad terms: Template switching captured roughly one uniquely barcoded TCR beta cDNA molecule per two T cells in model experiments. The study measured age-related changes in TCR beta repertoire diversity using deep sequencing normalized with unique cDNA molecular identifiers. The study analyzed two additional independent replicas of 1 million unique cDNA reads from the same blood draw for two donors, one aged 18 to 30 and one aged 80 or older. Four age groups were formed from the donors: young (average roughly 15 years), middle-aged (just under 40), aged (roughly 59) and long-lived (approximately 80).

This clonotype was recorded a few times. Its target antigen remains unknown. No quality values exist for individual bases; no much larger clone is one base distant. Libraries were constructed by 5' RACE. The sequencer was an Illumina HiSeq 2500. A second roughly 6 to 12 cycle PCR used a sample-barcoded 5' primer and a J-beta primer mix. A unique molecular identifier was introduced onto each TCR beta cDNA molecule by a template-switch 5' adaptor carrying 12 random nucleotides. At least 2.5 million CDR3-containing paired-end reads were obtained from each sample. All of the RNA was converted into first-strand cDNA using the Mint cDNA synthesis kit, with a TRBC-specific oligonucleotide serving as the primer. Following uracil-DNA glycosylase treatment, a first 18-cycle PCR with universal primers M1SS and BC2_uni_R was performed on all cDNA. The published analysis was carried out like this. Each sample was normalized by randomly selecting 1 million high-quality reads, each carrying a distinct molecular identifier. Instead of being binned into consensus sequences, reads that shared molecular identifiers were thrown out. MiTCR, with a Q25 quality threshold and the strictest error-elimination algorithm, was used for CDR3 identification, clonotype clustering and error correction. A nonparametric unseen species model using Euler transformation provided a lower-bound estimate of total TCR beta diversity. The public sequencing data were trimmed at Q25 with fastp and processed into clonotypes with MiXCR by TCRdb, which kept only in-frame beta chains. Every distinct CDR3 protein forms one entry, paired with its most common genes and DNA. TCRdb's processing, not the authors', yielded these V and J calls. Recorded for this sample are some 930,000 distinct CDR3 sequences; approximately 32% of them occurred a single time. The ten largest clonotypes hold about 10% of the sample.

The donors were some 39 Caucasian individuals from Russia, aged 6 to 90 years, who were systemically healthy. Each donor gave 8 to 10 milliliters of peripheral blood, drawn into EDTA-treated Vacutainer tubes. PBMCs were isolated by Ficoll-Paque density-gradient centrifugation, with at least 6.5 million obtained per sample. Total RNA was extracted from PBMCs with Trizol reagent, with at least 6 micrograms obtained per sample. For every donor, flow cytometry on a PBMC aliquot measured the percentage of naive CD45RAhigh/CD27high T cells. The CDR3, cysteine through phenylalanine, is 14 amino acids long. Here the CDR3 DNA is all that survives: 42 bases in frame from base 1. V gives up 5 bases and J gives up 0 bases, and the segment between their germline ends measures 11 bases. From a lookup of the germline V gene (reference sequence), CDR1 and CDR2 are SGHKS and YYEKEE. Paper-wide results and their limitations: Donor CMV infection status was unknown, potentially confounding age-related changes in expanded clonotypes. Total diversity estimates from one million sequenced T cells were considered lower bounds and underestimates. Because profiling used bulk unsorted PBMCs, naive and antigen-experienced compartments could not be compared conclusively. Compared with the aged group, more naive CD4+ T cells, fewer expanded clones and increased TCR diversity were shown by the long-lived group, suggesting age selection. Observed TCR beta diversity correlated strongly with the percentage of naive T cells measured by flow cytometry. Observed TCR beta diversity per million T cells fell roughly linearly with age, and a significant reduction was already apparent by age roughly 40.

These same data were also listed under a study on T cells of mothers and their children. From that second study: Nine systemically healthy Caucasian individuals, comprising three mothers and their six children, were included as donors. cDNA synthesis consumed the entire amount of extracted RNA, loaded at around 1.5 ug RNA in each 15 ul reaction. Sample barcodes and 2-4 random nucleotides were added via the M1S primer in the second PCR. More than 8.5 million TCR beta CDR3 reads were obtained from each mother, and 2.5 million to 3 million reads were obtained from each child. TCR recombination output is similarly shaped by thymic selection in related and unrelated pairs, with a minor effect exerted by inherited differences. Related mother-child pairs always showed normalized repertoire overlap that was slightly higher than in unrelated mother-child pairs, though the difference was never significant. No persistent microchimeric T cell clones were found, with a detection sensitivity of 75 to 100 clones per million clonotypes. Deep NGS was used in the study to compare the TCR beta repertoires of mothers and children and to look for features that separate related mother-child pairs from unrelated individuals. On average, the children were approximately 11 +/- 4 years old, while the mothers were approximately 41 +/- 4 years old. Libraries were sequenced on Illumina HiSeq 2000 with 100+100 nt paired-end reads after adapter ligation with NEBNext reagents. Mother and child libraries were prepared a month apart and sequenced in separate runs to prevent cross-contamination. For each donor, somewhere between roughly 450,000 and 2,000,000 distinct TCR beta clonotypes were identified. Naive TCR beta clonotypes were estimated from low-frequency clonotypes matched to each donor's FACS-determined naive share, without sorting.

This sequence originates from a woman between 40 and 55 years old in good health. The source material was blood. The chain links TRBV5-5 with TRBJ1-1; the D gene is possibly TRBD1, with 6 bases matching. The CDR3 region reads CASRKQGMNTEAFF. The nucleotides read TGTGCCAGCAGAAAACAGGGCATGAACACTGAAGCTTTCTTT.